The sequence of this T cell receptor (beta chain) was determined in a study of T cell clonality in common variable immunodeficiency. Whole-study findings and limits: Reportedly, TCR beta sequences from common variable immunodeficiency showed fewer deletions and N-nucleotide insertions. What drives increased CVID clonality needs T cell subpopulation sequencing. CVID patient heterogeneity limited repertoire-clinical complication correlations.

The protocol was immunoSEQ multiplex PCR, while the TCRdb copy is restricted to in-frame clones and leaves out a portion. Sampling found 50,000 to 55,000 clones, none seen once. Most patients and controls had Caucasian heritage. This clone was observed many times. The antigen is undetermined. The missing CDR3 end, 3 residues past where the read stops, is filled in from the germline J gene. Germline CDR1 is MNHEY and CDR2 is SVGEGT. Trimming pared 8 bases from V and 1 base from J, leaving 19 bases between. This CDR3 spans 16 amino acids. This chain uses TRBV6-2 or TRBV6-3 with TRBJ2-3; D is possibly TRBD2 (6 bases). This sequence originates from a person between 18 and 69 years old in good health. Source material: peripheral blood mononuclear cells. Partial CDR3 DNA: TGTGCCAGCGGTGAGGGACTCCCAGCGGGCACAGATACG. Translation: CASGEGLPAGTDT. The CDR3, in full, reads CASGEGLPAGTDTQYF.